Below, 14 T cell receptor beta chains from the same sample are listed, as sequenced in a study of T cell clonality in common variable immunodeficiency. Generated by immunoSEQ multiplex PCR, the TCRdb table keeps only in-frame clones and is missing some. The sample holds 40,000 to 55,000 clones, and no clone turns up only once. The sequenced sample consisted of peripheral blood mononuclear cells. The receptors come from a person aged 18 to 75 in good health.

This clone has more than one count but fewer than ten. The sequence runs out 3 residues before the end of the CDR3; the remainder is reconstructed from the germline J gene. The V gene is TRBV13, the J gene TRBJ1-1, with a tentative D call TRBD1 (5 bases). The CDR3 extends over 12 amino acids. CDR1 and CDR2 (germline): PRHDT, FYEKMQ (reference sequence). The germline V and J ends were trimmed by 4 bases and 7 bases, with 10 bases remaining between them. The CDR3: CASSSYDSEAFF. Incomplete CDR3 DNA: TGTGCCAGCAGCTCGTATGACAGTGAA.

The sample holds many counts of this clone. From the germline J gene comes the end of the CDR3, since the read stops 3 residues before it. The chain has TRBV9 and TRBJ2-5, with 7 bases aligning to TRBD2. J lost 2 bases, V lost 7 bases, and 5 bases had no gene match. The CDR3 covers 13 residues. Germline CDR1 SGDLS, CDR2 YYNGEE. The sequenced part of the CDR3 DNA is TGTGCCAGCTCTGGGGGGGGGCAAGAGACC. The encoded protein is CASSGGGQET. Given in full, the CDR3 is CASSGGGQETQYF.

This clone was detected many times. The CDR3 end lies 3 residues beyond the end of the read and is filled in from the germline J gene. The genes are TRBV30 and TRBJ1-6, with TRBD1 identical over 8 bases. V trimming: 3 bases; J trimming: 7 bases; junction bases outside the gene matches: 5. This CDR3 contains 14 residues. Germline CDR1 reads GTSNPN; CDR2 reads SVGIG (reference sequence). Incomplete CDR3 DNA: TGTGCCTGGAGCCTAGGACAGGGAAATTCACCC. Amino acids: CAWSLGQGNSP. The whole CDR3 sequence is CAWSLGQGNSPLHF.

On this clone: The missing CDR3 end, 3 residues past where the read stops, is filled in from the germline J gene. The chain links TRBV2 to TRBJ2-3; D not certain. Germline CDR1 reads SNHLY; CDR2 reads FYNNEI. This CDR3 is built from 12 residues. The covered CDR3 bases are TGTGCCAGCACTTATGCTTCCGGGACG. It specifies CASTYASGT. From start to end, the CDR3 is CASTYASGTQYF.

This clone appeared many times. At one of its ends the junction is not consistent with the germline gene, which may arise from a read error. The read comes to an end 3 residues before the CDR3 does, leaving the germline J gene to fill in the end. The rearrangement links TRBV6-1 to TRBJ1-2, with D perhaps TRBD1 (5 bases). The CDR3 is 15 amino acids. Germline-derived CDR1 and CDR2 are MNHNS and SASEGT. The CDR3 sequence is CASSEAGLGNYGYTF. The DNA read from the CDR3 is TGTGCCAGCAGCGAAGCAGGGTTGGGTAACTATGGC.

In this sample, this clone turned up many times. The read comes to an end 3 residues before the CDR3 does, leaving the germline J gene to fill in the end. V gene TRBV6-2 or TRBV6-3 combines with J gene TRBJ1-4, with 7 nucleotides matching TRBD1. Germline CDR1 is MNHEY and CDR2 is SVGEGT. The ends lost 4 bases at V and 6 bases at J; junction bases unmatched: 14. There are 17 residues in the CDR3. CDR3 DNA, as far as it was read: TGTGCCAGCAGTTCTCCGGGGTCAGTCCAGGGGGATGAAAAA. Amino acids: CASSSPGSVQGDEK. The whole CDR3 protein reads CASSSPGSVQGDEKLFF.

This clone was picked up many times. The sequenced fragment ends 3 residues before the CDR3 boundary, so the rest is inferred from the germline J gene. The rearrangement links TRBV5-6 to TRBJ2-5; D may be TRBD1 or TRBD2 (5 bases each). V was shortened by 8 bases and J by 0 bases, with 11 bases between the two germline ends. Germline loops: CDR1 SGHDT, CDR2 YYEEEE. CDR3 length: 13 amino acids. CDR3 sequence: CASEGSNQETQYF. Partial CDR3 DNA: TGTGCCAGTGAGGGGTCTAACCAAGAGACC.

This clone was found many times. The read finishes 3 residues shy of the CDR3 end, and the germline J gene is used to complete it. The chain has TRBV5-4 and TRBJ2-7, with 11 nucleotides matching TRBD1. CDR3 length equals 16 residues. CDR1 is SGHNT, CDR2 YYREEE, per germline (reference sequence). V lost 4 bases to trimming and J lost 3 bases; unmatched junction nucleotides: 9. CDR3 bases read: TGTGCCAGCAGCAACCTAGGACAGGGGGCTGTCTACGAG. Protein sequence: CASSNLGQGAVYE. The whole CDR3 sequence reads CASSNLGQGAVYEQYF.

In its sample, this clone was seen many times. Read sequence stops 3 residues before the CDR3 end, and the germline J gene provides the missing end. The chain joins TRBV10-3 to TRBJ2-5; 8 bases align to TRBD2. CDR3 length: 12 amino acids. Germline CDR1 and CDR2: ENHRY and SYGVKD. V trimming: 8 bases; J trimming: 2 bases; junction bases outside the gene matches: 1. CDR3 sequence: CAIGGGQETQYF. The sequenced part of the CDR3 DNA is TGTGCCATCGGCGGGGGGCAAGAGACC.

This clone has a count of ten or more. The read terminates 3 residues before the CDR3 end, so the remaining end is supplied by the germline J gene. The chain joins TRBV5-6 to TRBJ2-5; D is undetermined. CDR3 length: 13 residues. Germline V gene data show CDR1 as SGHDT and CDR2 as YYEEEE. V shed 6 bases and J shed 2 bases, with 11 bases lying between them. CDR3 DNA (partial): TGTGCCAGCAACTCGAACAGACAAGAGACC. Residues: CASNSNRQET. The full CDR3 is CASNSNRQETQYF.

Note on this clone: Read coverage stops 3 residues before the CDR3 terminus; the germline J gene supplies the remainder. The chain uses TRBV5-6 and TRBJ2-2, with D maybe TRBD1 (5 bases). CDR3 size: 15 residues. Looked up from germline, CDR1 is SGHDT and CDR2 is YYEEEE. The covered CDR3 bases are TGTGCCAGCAGCCAGCACACGGCCCTACAGGAAAAG. It translates to CASSQHTALQEK. In full, the CDR3 reads CASSQHTALQEKLFF.

The sample holds many counts of this clone. Here the CDR3 reads CAISVHSTYNEQFF. Incomplete CDR3 DNA: TGTGCCATCAGTGTTCACTCGACTTACAATGAG. The chain uses TRBV10-3 and TRBJ2-1; no firm D call. The CDR3 goes on 3 residues after the read ends, and that part is filled in from the germline J gene. The CDR3 is made up of 14 amino acids. Germline CDR1 reads ENHRY; CDR2 reads SYGVKD. V lost 4 bases, J lost 4 bases, and 11 bases lay in between.

This clone was observed at least ten times. The read gets to within 3 residues of the CDR3 end, and the germline J gene fills in the rest. The chain employs TRBV20-1 and TRBJ2-5; possibly TRBD1 for D (6 bases). Trimming left V 6 bases short and J 1 base short, with 15 bases between. The CDR3 consists of 14 residues. Germline V gene data show CDR1 as DFQATT and CDR2 as SNEGSKA (reference sequence). The CDR3 loop is CSANRDMSQETQYF. The DNA read from the CDR3 is TGCAGTGCGAACCGGGACATGAGCCAAGAGACC.

This clone was detected only a few times. The read stops 3 residues short of the end of the CDR3; the missing end is completed from the germline J gene. The chain links TRBV30 to TRBJ2-2; D is perhaps TRBD1 (5 bases). Germline CDR1 reads GTSNPN; CDR2 reads SVGIG (reference sequence). The CDR3 sequence is 14 residues long. The CDR3 sequence is CAWSQVGVGSPLFF. CDR3 DNA (partial): TGTGCCTGGAGTCAGGTAGGGGTGGGTTCACCG.